Presented here are 27 T cell receptor beta chains from one specimen sequenced in a study of T cell responses to AZD1222 COVID-19 vaccine. Method: immunoSEQ multiplex PCR; TCRdb's copy keeps in-frame clones and lacks some. The repertoire includes 85,000 to 100,000 clones, around 85% of them detected once, and approximately 6% sits in the top ten. Sequenced here: peripheral blood, sampled on day 0 of AZD1222 vaccination. Every receptor here comes from an adult in good health.

This clone was counted a few times. The chain links TRBV2 to TRBJ1-4; 12 bases line up with TRBD1. The CDR3 runs 15 residues. Trimming removed 2 bases from V and 9 bases from J; junction bases left unmatched: 4. CDR1 is SNHLY and CDR2 is FYNNEI in the germline V gene. The CDR3 reads CASSEQGTGGKKLFF. In DNA form, the CDR3 reads TGTGCCAGCAGTGAACAGGGGACAGGGGGCAAAAAACTGTTTTTT.

This sequence joins TRBV3-1 (or the pseudogene TRBV3-2) and TRBJ1-6; no reliable D call. Trimming took 3 bases from V and 9 from J, leaving 9 bases between them. CDR1 is LGHDT, CDR2 YNNKEL, per germline (reference sequence). The CDR3 covers 13 residues. In DNA, the CDR3 is TGTGCCAGCAGCCAGGACGGCTCTTCACCCCTCCACTTT. The encoded protein is CASSQDGSSPLHF.

The chain couples TRBV5-4 to TRBJ2-7, with D possibly being TRBD2 (5 bases). The CDR3 runs to 14 residues. Per the germline V gene, CDR1 is SGHNT and CDR2 is YYREEE (reference sequence). V lost 4 bases, J lost 5 bases, and 16 bases lay in between. CDR3 bases: TGTGCCAGCAGCCCGAGGGCGGTTCGCAACGAGCAGTACTTC. As protein: CASSPRAVRNEQYF.

The chain is built from TRBV4-1 and TRBJ1-2; no reliable D call. The germline V gene encodes CDR1 MGHRA and CDR2 YSYEKL. This CDR3 has 15 amino acids. Trimming left V 0 bases short and J 4 bases short, with 12 bases between. The CDR3 sequence: CASSQEGLPVYGYTF. The CDR3, as DNA: TGCGCCAGCAGCCAAGAAGGCCTACCGGTCTATGGCTACACCTTC.

This rearrangement joins TRBV6-5 to TRBJ2-1, with D tentatively TRBD1 (5 bases). CDR1 and CDR2 (germline): MNHEY, SVGAGI. The CDR3 has 16 residues. Trimming took 0 bases from V and 0 from J, leaving 9 bases between them. CDR3 residues: CASSYSLDSSYNEQFF. The CDR3 nucleotides are TGTGCCAGCAGTTACTCCCTCGACAGCTCCTACAATGAGCAGTTCTTC.

The rearrangement joins TRBV7-2 to TRBJ2-1, with D perhaps matching TRBD1 (6 bases). V was pared by 1 base and J by 8 bases, with 12 bases between. The CDR3 spans 14 residues. The germline gives CDR1 SGHTA, CDR2 FQGNSA. DNA of the CDR3: TGTGCCAGCAGCTTAGAGAAACAGGGACATGAGCAGTTCTTC. Protein: CASSLEKQGHEQFF. The full variable domain, rest sourced from reference TRBV7-2 and TRBJ2-1, is GAGVSQSPSNKVTEKGKDVELRCDPISGHTALYWYRQSLGQGLEFLIYFQGNSAPDKSGLPSDRFSAERTGGSVSTLTIQRTQQEDSAVYLCASSLEKQGHEQFFGPGTRLTVL.

This chain links TRBV10-3 with TRBJ1-5, with D maybe TRBD1 (6 bases). From germline, CDR1 is ENHRY and CDR2 SYGVKD. The CDR3 extends over 12 amino acids. Trimming removed 8 bases from V and 1 base from J, with 6 bases in between. This CDR3 is CAIGTSNQPQHF. The CDR3 DNA reads TGTGCCATCGGGACAAGCAATCAGCCCCAGCATTTT.

V gene TRBV4-3 combines with J gene TRBJ1-6; D is unresolved. Germline values: CDR1 LGHNA, CDR2 YSLEER. The CDR3 length is 13 residues. Trimming took off 0 bases at V and 7 bases at J, with 4 bases between the two ends. The CDR3 loop reads CASSQEPNSPLHF. The CDR3 DNA sequence: TGCGCCAGCAGCCAAGAACCAAATTCACCCCTCCACTTT.

The rearrangement uses TRBV6-2 or TRBV6-3 and TRBJ2-7, with D possibly being TRBD1 or TRBD2 (5 bases each). The CDR3 consists of 14 residues. Between the trimmed V and J ends, which lost 2 bases and 6 bases, there was a span of 14 bases. Germline V gives CDR1 MNHEY, CDR2 SVGEGT. CDR3 bases: TGTGCCAGCAGTTACAACCCGAGGGGAGCCGAGCAGTACTTC. Protein sequence: CASSYNPRGAEQYF.

This chain links TRBV12-3 or TRBV12-4 with TRBJ1-3; D is uncertain. V was cut by 8 bases and J by 6 bases, with 8 bases left in between. The CDR3 spans 11 residues. The CDR3 DNA reads as TGTGCCAGCCTCTCGGTAAACACCATATATTTT. Amino acids: CASLSVNTIYF.

This rearrangement joins TRBV7-9 to TRBJ2-1, with D perhaps TRBD2 (5 bases). Germline V gene lookup returns CDR1 SEHNR and CDR2 FQNEAQ (reference sequence). This CDR3 region has 15 residues. The V and J ends lost 3 bases and 8 bases respectively, with 17 bases between them. CDR3 in amino acids: CASSFVSEGYYEQFF. The CDR3 DNA sequence: TGTGCCAGCAGCTTTGTGTCTGAGGGTTATTATGAGCAGTTCTTC.

This chain uses TRBV27 with TRBJ1-2; possibly TRBD1 for D (5 bases). Germline CDR1 and CDR2: MNHEY and SMNVEV (reference sequence). The CDR3 is 13 amino acids. Trimming shortened V by 2 bases and J by 8 bases, and 12 bases separated the two germline ends. The CDR3 nucleotides are TGTGCCAGCAGTTTAAACCGGGGCTGGGGCTACACCTTC. Translation: CASSLNRGWGYTF.

The rearrangement uses TRBV4-1 and TRBJ1-4; TRBD1 might be the D (5 bases). Germline CDR1 and CDR2: MGHRA and YSYEKL. The CDR3 totals 17 residues. Trimming took 2 bases from V and 4 from J, leaving 17 bases between them. The CDR3 bases are TGCGCCAGCAGCCAATATCCTCGACAGACCGTTAATGAAAAACTGTTTTTT. Protein: CASSQYPRQTVNEKLFF.

The chain links TRBV5-5 to TRBJ2-2, with TRBD2 matching over 9 bases. The CDR3 runs 15 residues. Germline trimming cut 2 bases from V and 6 bases from J; bases unmatched to any gene: 5. Per the germline V gene, CDR1 is SGHKS and CDR2 is YYEKEE (reference sequence). The CDR3 coding sequence is TGTGCCAGCAGCTTAAGCGGGAGGTCCGCCGGGGAGCTGTTTTTT. It encodes CASSLSGRSAGELFF.

This chain connects TRBV5-8 to TRBJ1-4; D might be TRBD1 (6 bases). Germline-derived CDR1 and CDR2 are SGHTS and YDEGEE. The CDR3 is made up of 16 amino acids. Trimming pared 0 bases from V and 8 bases from J, leaving 17 bases between. The CDR3 here is CASSLAVAGEVEKLFF. The DNA of the CDR3 is TGTGCCAGCAGCTTGGCGGTGGCAGGGGAGGTGGAAAAACTGTTTTTT.

This clone was recorded once. The J gene is TRBJ1-1, the V gene TRBV6-5; 9 nucleotides line up with TRBD1. The junction had 6 bases not matched to a gene; V was cut back by 6 bases and J by 1 base. Germline loops: CDR1 MNHEY, CDR2 SVGAGI. The CDR3 loop spans 15 amino acids. Written as DNA, the CDR3 is TGTGCCAGCAGACACTGGACAGGGGAGAACACTGAAGCTTTCTTT. Residues: CASRHWTGENTEAFF.

The rearrangement joins TRBV7-2 to TRBJ2-2; D is uncertain. CDR1 and CDR2 (germline): SGHTA, FQGNSA. The CDR3 runs to 15 residues. Trimming removed 4 bases from V and 4 bases from J, with 13 bases in between. As DNA, the CDR3 is TGTGCCAGCAGCTACGACAAAAGGAGCACCGGGGAGCTGTTTTTT. It is translated as CASSYDKRSTGELFF.

A single count supports this clone. The chain links TRBV3-1 (or the pseudogene TRBV3-2) to TRBJ2-3; the match to TRBD2 covers 7 bases. CDR1 and CDR2 (germline): LGHDT, YNNKEL (reference sequence). The CDR3 has 16 residues. V shed 1 base and J 1 base; nucleotides not matched to a gene: 5. The CDR3 loop is CASSQGGGGGTDTQYF. The CDR3 region has the DNA TGTGCCAGCAGCCAAGGGGGCGGGGGTGGCACAGATACGCAGTATTTT.

The chain uses TRBV2 and TRBJ2-1, with 11 nucleotides matching TRBD2. Germline V gives CDR1 SNHLY, CDR2 FYNNEI. V lost 7 bases and J lost 6; bases outside the gene matches: 5. CDR3 size: 14 residues. CDR3 loop: CASILAGVGNEQFF. The CDR3 DNA reads TGTGCCAGCATACTAGCGGGAGTGGGCAATGAGCAGTTCTTC.

This clone was counted between two and nine times. This chain links TRBV10-3 with TRBJ2-7; no definite D call. Deletions cut 6 bases from V and 4 bases from J, with 13 bases between. The CDR3 sequence is 13 residues long. Germline values: CDR1 ENHRY, CDR2 SYGVKD. Here the CDR3 reads CAIRSRLGYEQYF. CDR3 DNA sequence: TGTGCCATCAGGTCCCGCTTGGGTTACGAGCAGTACTTC.

The chain uses TRBV24-1 and TRBJ2-2; D remains unclear. The V and J ends lost 5 bases and 1 base respectively, with 4 bases between them. This CDR3 comprises 13 residues. The germline gives CDR1 KGHDR, CDR2 SFDVKD. The DNA of the CDR3 is TGTGCCACCAGTGTTAAGAACACCGGGGAGCTGTTTTTT. This translates into CATSVKNTGELFF.

The chain couples TRBV14 to TRBJ1-1; D unclear. This CDR3 spans 13 amino acids. Germline V gene data show CDR1 as SGHDN and CDR2 as FVKESK. Trimming removed 1 base from V and 10 bases from J, with 13 bases in between. CDR3 sequence: CASSQGLGRGAFF. The CDR3, as DNA: TGTGCCAGCAGCCAAGGGTTGGGCCGTGGAGCTTTCTTT.

The chain joins TRBV5-1 to TRBJ2-7; 14 bases agree with TRBD2. J lost 6 bases, V lost 3 bases, and 5 bases had no gene match. Germline V gives CDR1 SGHRS, CDR2 YFSETQ. The CDR3 extends over 15 amino acids. In nucleotides, the CDR3 is TGCGCCAGCAGCTCCGGGACTAGCGGGAGTATCGAGCAGTACTTC. Translating gives CASSSGTSGSIEQYF.

To note about this clone: Other DNA variants within this sample encode the same CDR3. This chain joins TRBV7-9 and TRBJ1-1; no definite D call. Germline CDR1 reads SEHNR; CDR2 reads FQNEAQ (reference sequence). V lost 3 bases and J 11 bases, leaving 13 bases between the germline ends. The CDR3 spans 12 residues. CDR3 in amino acids: CASSLGTGRAFF. In DNA, the CDR3 is TGTGCCAGCAGCTTGGGTACCGGTAGGGCTTTCTTT.

V gene TRBV3-1 (or the pseudogene TRBV3-2) combines with J gene TRBJ1-3, with TRBD1 matching over 7 bases. The junction had 8 bases not matched to a gene; V was cut back by 5 bases and J by 4 bases. The CDR3 sequence is 15 residues long. From germline, CDR1 is LGHDT and CDR2 YNNKEL (reference sequence). The CDR3 DNA reads TGTGCCAGCAGCACCCGACAGGGCGAAGGAAACACCATATATTTT. Amino acid sequence: CASSTRQGEGNTIYF.

V and J are TRBV29-1 and TRBJ1-2; 12 bases agree with TRBD1. V was pared by 6 bases and J by 8 bases, with 7 bases of the junction left unmatched. CDR1 and CDR2 (germline): SQVTM, ANQGSEA. The CDR3 runs 13 residues. The CDR3 bases are TGCAGCGTGCGAACCGGGACAGGGGGCGGCTACACCTTC. This encodes CSVRTGTGGGYTF. Using reference TRBV29-1 and TRBJ1-2 for the parts outside the CDR3, the full variable domain is SAVISQKPSRDICQRGTSLTIQCQVDSQVTMMFWYRQQPGQSLTLIATANQGSEATYESGFVIDKFPISRPNLTFSTLTVSNMSPEDSSIYLCSVRTGTGGGYTFGSGTRLTVV.

This sequence joins TRBV11-2 and TRBJ2-3, with 8 bases that match TRBD2. V lost 3 bases and J lost 4; bases outside the gene matches: 6. CDR1 is SGHAT, CDR2 FQNNGV, per germline. The CDR3 contains 15 residues. The CDR3 protein is CASSFGGGTPDTQYF. The CDR3 DNA sequence: TGTGCCAGCAGCTTCGGCGGGGGGACGCCAGATACGCAGTATTTT.